This TCR beta chain was documented in a study of blood T cell repertoires in COVID-19. Germline assignment: CDR1 KGHSH and CDR2 LQKENI. This CDR3 is built from 15 residues. Trimming at V came to 4 bases and at J to 4 bases, leaving 7 bases not matched to a gene. Methods used by the authors: Estimation of nucleated cell counts relied on the amplification of reference gene primers. Sequenced by immunoSEQ multiplex PCR; TCRdb stores in-frame clones only, minus some. That table furnishes V, J and clone size, whereas the DNA furnished D and trimming. The table has approximately 300,000 clones, approximately 89% seen once. Study members were between 18 and 89 years old and lived in 25 or so US regions. Grouping used clinical history reported by participants in a survey and questionnaire.

Material: PBMCs or T cells enriched from blood (not recorded which). V is TRBV18 and J is TRBJ2-1, with 7 positions matching TRBD1. The receptor's source is a woman aged 25 to 39 who had recovered from COVID-19. The CDR3 region is CASSRPRDSYNEQFF. DNA for the CDR3: TGTGCCAGCTCACGTCCCCGGGACAGTTACAATGAGCAGTTCTTC.